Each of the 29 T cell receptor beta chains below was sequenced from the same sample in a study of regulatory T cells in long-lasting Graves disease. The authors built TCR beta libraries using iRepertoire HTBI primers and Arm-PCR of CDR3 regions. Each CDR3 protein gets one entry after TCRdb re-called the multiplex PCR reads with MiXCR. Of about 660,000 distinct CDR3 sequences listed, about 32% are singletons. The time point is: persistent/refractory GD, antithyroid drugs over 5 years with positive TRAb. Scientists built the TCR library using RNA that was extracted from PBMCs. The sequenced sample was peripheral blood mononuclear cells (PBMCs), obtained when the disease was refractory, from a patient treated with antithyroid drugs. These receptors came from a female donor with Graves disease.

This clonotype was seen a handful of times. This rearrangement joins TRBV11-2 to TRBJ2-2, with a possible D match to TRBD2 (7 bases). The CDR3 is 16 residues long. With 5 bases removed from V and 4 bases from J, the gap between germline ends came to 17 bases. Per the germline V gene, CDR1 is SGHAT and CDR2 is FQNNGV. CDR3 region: CASSLRLRGGTGELFF. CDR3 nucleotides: TGTGCCAGCAGCCTACGCCTGAGGGGGGGCACCGGGGAGCTGTTTTTT.

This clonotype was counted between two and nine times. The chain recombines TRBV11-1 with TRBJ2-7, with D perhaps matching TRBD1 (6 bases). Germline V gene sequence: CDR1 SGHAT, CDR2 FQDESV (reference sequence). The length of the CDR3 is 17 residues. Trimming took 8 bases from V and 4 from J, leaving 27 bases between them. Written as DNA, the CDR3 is TGTGCCAGCCAGGAGGAGACAGGATTAACGAGGGGGTACGAGCAGTACTTC. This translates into CASQEETGLTRGYEQYF.

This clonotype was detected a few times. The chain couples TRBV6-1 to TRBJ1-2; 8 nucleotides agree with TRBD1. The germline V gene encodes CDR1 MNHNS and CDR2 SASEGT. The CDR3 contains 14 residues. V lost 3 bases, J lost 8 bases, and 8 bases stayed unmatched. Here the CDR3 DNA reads TGTGCCAGCAGTGAGGGACAGGCCCTCAGCGGCTACACCTTC. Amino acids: CASSEGQALSGYTF.

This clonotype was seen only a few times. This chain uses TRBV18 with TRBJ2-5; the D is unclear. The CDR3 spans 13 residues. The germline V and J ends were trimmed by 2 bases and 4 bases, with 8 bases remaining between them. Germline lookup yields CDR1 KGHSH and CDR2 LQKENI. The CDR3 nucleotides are TGTGCCAGCTCACCAGTCGGGCGAGAGACCCAGTACTTC. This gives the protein CASSPVGRETQYF. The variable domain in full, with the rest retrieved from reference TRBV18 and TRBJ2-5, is NAGVMQNPRHLVRRRGQEARLRCSPMKGHSHVYWYRQLPEEGLKFMVYLQKENIIDESGMPKERFSAEFPKEGPSILRIQQVVRGDSAAYFCASSPVGRETQYFGPGTRLLVL.

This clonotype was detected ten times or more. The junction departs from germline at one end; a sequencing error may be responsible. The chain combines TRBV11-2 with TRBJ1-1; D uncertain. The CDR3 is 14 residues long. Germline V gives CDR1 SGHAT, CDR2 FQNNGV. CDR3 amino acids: CASTLGFANTEAFF. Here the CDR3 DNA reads TGTGCCAGCACCTTAGGGTTCGCGAACACTGAAGCTTTCTTT.

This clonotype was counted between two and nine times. CDR3: CASSPRDSGNTEAFF. For the CDR3, the DNA is TGTGCCAGCAGCCCACGGGACAGTGGTAACACTGAAGCTTTCTTT. The chain couples TRBV25-1 to TRBJ1-1; 7 bases agree with TRBD1. The CDR3 covers 15 residues. Trimming at V came to 6 bases and at J to 2 bases, leaving 9 bases not matched to a gene. Looked up from germline, CDR1 is MGHDK and CDR2 is SYGVNS.

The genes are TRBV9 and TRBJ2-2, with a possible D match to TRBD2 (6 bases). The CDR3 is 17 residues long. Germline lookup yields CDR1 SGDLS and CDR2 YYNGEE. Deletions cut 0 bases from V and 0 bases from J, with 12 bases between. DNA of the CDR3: TGTGCCAGCAGCGTAGTTGCGGGACCCGCGAACACCGGGGAGCTGTTTTTT. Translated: CASSVVAGPANTGELFF. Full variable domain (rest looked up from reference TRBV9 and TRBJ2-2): DSGVTQTPKHLITATGQRVTLRCSPRSGDLSVYWYQQSLDQGLQFLIQYYNGEERAKGNILERFSAQQFPDLHSELNLSSLELGDSALYFCASSVVAGPANTGELFFGEGSRLTVL.

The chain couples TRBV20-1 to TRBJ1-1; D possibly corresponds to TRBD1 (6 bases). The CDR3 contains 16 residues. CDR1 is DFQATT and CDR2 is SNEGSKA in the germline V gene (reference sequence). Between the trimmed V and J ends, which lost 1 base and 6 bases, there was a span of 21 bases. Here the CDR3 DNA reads TGCAGTGCTAGAGGAGGCAGGGGAGGAGTAGGCGCTGAAGCTTTCTTT. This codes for CSARGGRGGVGAEAFF.

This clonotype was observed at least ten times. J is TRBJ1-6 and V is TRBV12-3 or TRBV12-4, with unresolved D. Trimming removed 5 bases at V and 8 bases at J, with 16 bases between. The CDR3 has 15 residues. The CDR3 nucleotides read TGTGCCAGCAGTCCATCCCGGGCTGGGGATTCACCCCTCCACTTT. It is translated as CASSPSRAGDSPLHF.

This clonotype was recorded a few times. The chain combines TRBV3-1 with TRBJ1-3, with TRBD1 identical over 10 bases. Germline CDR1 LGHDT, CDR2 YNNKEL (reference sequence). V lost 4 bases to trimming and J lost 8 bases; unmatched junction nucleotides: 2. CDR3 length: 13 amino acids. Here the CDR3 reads CASSLGQGDTIYF. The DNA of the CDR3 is TGTGCCAGCAGCCTTGGACAGGGGGACACCATATATTTT.

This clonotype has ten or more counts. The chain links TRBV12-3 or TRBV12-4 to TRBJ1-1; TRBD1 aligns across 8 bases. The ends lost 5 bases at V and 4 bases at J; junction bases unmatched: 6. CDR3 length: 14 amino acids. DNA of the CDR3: TGTGCCAGCAGTAGCAGGGGGCTGAGCACTGAAGCTTTCTTT. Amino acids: CASSSRGLSTEAFF.

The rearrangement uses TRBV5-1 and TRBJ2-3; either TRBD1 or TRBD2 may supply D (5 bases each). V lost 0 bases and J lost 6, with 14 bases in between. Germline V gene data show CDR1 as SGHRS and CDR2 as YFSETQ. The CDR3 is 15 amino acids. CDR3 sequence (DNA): TGCGCCAGCAGCTTGGCCTTGTGGGGGAACGATACGCAGTATTTT. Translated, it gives CASSLALWGNDTQYF. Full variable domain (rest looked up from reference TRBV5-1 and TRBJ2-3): KAGVTQTPRYLIKTRGQQVTLSCSPISGHRSVSWYQQTPGQGLQFLFEYFSETQRNKGNFPGRFSGRQFSNSRSEMNVSTLELGDSALYLCASSLALWGNDTQYFGPGTRLTVL.

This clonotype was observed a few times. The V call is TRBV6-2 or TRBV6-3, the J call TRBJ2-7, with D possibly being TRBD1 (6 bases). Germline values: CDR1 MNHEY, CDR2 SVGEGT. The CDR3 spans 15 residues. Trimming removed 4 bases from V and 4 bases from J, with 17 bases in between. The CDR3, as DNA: TGTGCCAGCAGTTTCCCGAGACAGGAATTATACGAGCAGTACTTC. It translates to CASSFPRQELYEQYF.

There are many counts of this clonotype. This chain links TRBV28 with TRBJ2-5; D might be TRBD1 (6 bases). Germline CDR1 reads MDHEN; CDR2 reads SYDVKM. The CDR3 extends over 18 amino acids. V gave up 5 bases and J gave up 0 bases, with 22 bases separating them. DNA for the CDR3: TGTGCCAGCAGTCCGACCCCAGACAGGACTTCGTACCAAGAGACCCAGTACTTC. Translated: CASSPTPDRTSYQETQYF.

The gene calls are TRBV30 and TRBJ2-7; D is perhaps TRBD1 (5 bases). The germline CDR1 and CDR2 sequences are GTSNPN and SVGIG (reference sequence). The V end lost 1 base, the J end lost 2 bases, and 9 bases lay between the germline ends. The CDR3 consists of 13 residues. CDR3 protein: CAWSEAGTYEQYF. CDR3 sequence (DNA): TGTGCCTGGAGTGAGGCAGGGACCTACGAGCAGTACTTC.

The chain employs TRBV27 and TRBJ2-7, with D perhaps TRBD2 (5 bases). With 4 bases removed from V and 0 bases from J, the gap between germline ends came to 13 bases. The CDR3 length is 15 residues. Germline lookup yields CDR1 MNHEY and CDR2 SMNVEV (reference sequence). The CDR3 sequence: CASSYQRTTSYEQYF. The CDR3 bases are TGTGCCAGCAGTTATCAGCGGACCACCTCCTACGAGCAGTACTTC.

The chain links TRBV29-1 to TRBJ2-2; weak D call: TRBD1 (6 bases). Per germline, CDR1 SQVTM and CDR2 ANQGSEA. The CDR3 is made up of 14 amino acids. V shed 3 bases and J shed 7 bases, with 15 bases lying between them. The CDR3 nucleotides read TGCAGCGTTGACGCACAGGGTGGCGGCGGGGAGCTGTTTTTT. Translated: CSVDAQGGGGELFF.

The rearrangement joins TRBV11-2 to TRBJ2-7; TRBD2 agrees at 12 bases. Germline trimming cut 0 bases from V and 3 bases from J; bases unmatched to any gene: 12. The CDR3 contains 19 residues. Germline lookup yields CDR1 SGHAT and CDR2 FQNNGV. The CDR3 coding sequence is TGTGCCAGCAGCTTAGATAGACGGCGACTAGCGGGAGTGGGCTACGAGCAGTACTTC. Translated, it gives CASSLDRRRLAGVGYEQYF.

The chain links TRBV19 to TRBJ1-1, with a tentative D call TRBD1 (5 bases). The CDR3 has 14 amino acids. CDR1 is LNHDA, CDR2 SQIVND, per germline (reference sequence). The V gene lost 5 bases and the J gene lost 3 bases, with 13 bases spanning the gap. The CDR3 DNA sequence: TGTGCCAGTAGTTCAGGACACGCCGACACTGAAGCTTTCTTT. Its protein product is CASSSGHADTEAFF.

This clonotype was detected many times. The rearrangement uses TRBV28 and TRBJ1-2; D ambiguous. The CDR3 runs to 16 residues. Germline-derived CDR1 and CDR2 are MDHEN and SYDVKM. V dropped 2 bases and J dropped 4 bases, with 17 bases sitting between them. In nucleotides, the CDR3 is TGTGCCAGCAGTTTACCGAGGGAAAGGACGGTCTATGGCTACACCTTC. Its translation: CASSLPRERTVYGYTF.

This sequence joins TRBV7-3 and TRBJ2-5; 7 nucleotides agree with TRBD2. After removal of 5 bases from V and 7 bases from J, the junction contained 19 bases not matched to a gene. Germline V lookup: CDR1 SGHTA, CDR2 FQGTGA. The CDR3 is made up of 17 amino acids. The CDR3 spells CASSPVPPSAGVRTQYF. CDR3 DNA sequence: TGTGCCAGCAGCCCCGTACCCCCCTCCGCGGGGGTCAGGACCCAGTACTTC.

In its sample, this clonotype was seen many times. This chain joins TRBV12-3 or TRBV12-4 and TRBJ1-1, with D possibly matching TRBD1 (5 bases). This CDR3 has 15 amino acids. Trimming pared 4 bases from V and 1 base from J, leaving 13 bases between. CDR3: CASSSHRSANTEAFF. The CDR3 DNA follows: TGTGCCAGCAGTTCCCACAGGTCCGCGAACACTGAAGCTTTCTTT.

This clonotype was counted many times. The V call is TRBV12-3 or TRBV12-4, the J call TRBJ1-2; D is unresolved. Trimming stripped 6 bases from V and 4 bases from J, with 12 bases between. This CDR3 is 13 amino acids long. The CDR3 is CASRQTPAYGYTF. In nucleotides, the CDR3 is TGTGCCAGCAGACAGACACCCGCCTATGGCTACACCTTC.

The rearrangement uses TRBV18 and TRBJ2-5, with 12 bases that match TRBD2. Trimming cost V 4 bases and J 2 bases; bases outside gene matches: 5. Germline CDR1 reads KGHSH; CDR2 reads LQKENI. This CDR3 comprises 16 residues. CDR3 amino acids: CASSQSLAGGQETQYF. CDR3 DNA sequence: TGTGCCAGCTCACAATCACTAGCGGGAGGTCAAGAGACCCAGTACTTC.

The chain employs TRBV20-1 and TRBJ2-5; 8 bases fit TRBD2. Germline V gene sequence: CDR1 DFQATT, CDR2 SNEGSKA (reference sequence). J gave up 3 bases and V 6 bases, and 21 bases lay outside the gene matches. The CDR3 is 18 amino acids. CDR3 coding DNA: TGCAGTGCGGTGGGCTCGACGGGACTAGGATATGGAGAAGAGACCCAGTACTTC. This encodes CSAVGSTGLGYGEETQYF.

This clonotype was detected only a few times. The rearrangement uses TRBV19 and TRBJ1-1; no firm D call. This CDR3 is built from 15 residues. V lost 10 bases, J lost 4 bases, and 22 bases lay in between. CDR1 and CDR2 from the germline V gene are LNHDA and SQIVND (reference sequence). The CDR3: CATRRPIRGGTEAFF. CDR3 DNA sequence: TGTGCCACCCGAAGACCGATTCGAGGTGGCACTGAAGCTTTCTTT.

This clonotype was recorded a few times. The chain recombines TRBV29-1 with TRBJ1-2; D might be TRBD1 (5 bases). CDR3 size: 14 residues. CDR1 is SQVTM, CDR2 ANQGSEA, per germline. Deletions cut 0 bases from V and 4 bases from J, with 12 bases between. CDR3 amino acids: CSVEDPGQPYGYTF. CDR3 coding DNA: TGCAGCGTTGAAGATCCAGGGCAGCCCTATGGCTACACCTTC.

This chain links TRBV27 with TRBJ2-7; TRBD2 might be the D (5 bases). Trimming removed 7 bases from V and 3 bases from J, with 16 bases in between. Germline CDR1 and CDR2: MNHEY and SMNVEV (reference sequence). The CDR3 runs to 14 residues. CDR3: CASKEGAKYYEQYF. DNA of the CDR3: TGTGCCAGCAAAGAGGGAGCTAAATACTACGAGCAGTACTTC.

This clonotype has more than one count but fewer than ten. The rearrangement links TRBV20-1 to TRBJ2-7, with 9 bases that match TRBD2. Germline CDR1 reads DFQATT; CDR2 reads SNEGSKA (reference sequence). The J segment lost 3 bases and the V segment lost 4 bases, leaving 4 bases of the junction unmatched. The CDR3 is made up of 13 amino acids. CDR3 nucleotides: TGCAGTGCTATGCGGGAGGGGGGCTACGAGCAGTACTTC. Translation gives CSAMREGGYEQYF.